The clone carrying this T cell receptor (beta chain) was seen a handful of times. TCRdb itself ran the 5' RACE reads through MiXCR, one entry per CDR3 protein. Here the sample spans 500,000 to 550,000 distinct CDR3 sequences, 22% being singletons. V lost 5 bases, J lost 0 bases, and 14 bases lay in between. This CDR3 has 15 residues. Germline lookup yields CDR1 MNHEY and CDR2 SVGEGT. The data belong to a study of identical twins. The data were also submitted as part of a second study, on T cells expressing NK-cell markers.

This sequence was found in a woman younger than 30 in good health. This chain joins TRBV6-2 or TRBV6-3 and TRBJ2-7, with D perhaps matching TRBD1 or TRBD2 (5 bases each). The sample consisted of CD4+ T cells sorted from blood. CDR3 amino acids: CASSRRDPRSYEQYF. The CDR3 DNA reads as TGTGCCAGCAGTCGCCGGGACCCACGCTCCTACGAGCAGTACTTC.